A single sample is the source of the 30 T cell receptor beta chains below, sequenced in a study of beta chain features in type 1 diabetes. Sequencing targeted expressed TCRB transcripts, as all isolated RNA had been reverse transcribed. Measured with immunoSEQ multiplex PCR; TCRdb has only the in-frame clones, and not every one. The table shows 250,000 to 300,000 clones, with roughly an eighth occurring only once. Study results and caveats: For Type 1 diabetes patients, all four CD4+ subsets carried TCRB CDR3s that were moderately but significantly shorter.

What these receptors recognize is not known. Sequencing was done on a sample of naive CD4+ T cells from blood. These receptors were collected from a man in his thirties or forties with type 1 diabetes.

The V call is TRBV28, the J call TRBJ2-5; possible D gene TRBD2, 5 bases. The CDR3 has 14 amino acids. From germline, CDR1 is MDHEN and CDR2 SYDVKM. Trimming removed 5 bases at V and 8 bases at J, with 18 bases between. CDR3 protein: CASSEGSRRGTQYF. The DNA of the CDR3 is TGTGCCAGCAGTGAGGGCAGTCGAAGAGGAACCCAGTACTTC.

A few counts support this clone. The chain carries TRBV30 and TRBJ1-5, with unresolved D. Germline values: CDR1 GTSNPN, CDR2 SVGIG (reference sequence). The CDR3 loop spans 14 amino acids. Trimming shortened V by 0 bases and J by 7 bases, and 13 bases separated the two germline ends. The CDR3 is CAWSVTASRQPQHF. The DNA of the CDR3 is TGTGCCTGGAGTGTAACGGCCTCTAGGCAGCCCCAGCATTTT.

This clone was counted only a few times. The rearrangement uses TRBV7-3 and TRBJ2-5; 7 bases agree with TRBD2. The CDR3 spans 14 residues. CDR1 and CDR2 from the germline V gene are SGHTA and FQGTGA. J gave up 7 bases and V 3 bases, and 8 bases lay outside the gene matches. The CDR3 sequence is CASSLGGPGGTQYF. CDR3 sequence (DNA): TGTGCCAGCAGCTTGGGGGGTCCGGGGGGGACCCAGTACTTC.

This CDR3 reads CASSLSGRLKTQYF. The CDR3 nucleotides read TGTGCCAGCAGCCTTAGCGGGAGGTTGAAGACCCAGTACTTC. The rearrangement uses TRBV6-5 and TRBJ2-5; 10 nucleotides line up with TRBD2. V lost 6 bases to trimming and J lost 6 bases; unmatched junction nucleotides: 7. The CDR3 extends over 14 amino acids. Germline V gene lookup returns CDR1 MNHEY and CDR2 SVGAGI.

This clone was counted only a few times. The gene calls are TRBV7-2 and TRBJ2-5, with TRBD2 identical over 7 bases. Germline V gene data show CDR1 as SGHTA and CDR2 as FQGNSA. This CDR3 is built from 11 residues. The junction had 1 base not matched to a gene; V was cut back by 5 bases and J by 7 bases. CDR3 sequence reads: CASSRGGTQYF. CDR3 coding DNA: TGTGCCAGCAGCCGCGGGGGGACCCAGTACTTC.

In DNA, the CDR3 is TGCGCCAGCAGTCGCCAGGGACAGCAAGAGACCCAGTACTTC. Its protein product is CASSRQGQQETQYF. The chain links TRBV5-1 to TRBJ2-5; 7 bases are a match to TRBD1. The CDR3 loop spans 14 amino acids. Losses at the gene ends were 5 bases for V and 2 bases for J; bases not matched to a gene: 6. Looked up from germline, CDR1 is SGHRS and CDR2 is YFSETQ.

This sequence joins TRBV29-1 and TRBJ1-2; D gene uncertain. CDR3 length: 14 residues. CDR1 SQVTM and CDR2 ANQGSEA come from the germline V gene. Trimming removed 6 bases at V and 5 bases at J, with 19 bases between. For the CDR3, the DNA is TGCAGCGTGTCCCCTTCGGCAGGAGGTTATGGCTACACCTTC. This codes for CSVSPSAGGYGYTF.

This chain connects TRBV5-1 to TRBJ2-1; 8 positions agree with TRBD2. The CDR3 totals 17 residues. The V gene's germline CDR1 is SGHRS and CDR2 YFSETQ. The J segment lost 6 bases and the V segment lost 4 bases, leaving 15 bases of the junction unmatched. Written as DNA, the CDR3 is TGCGCCAGCAGCCCCCGGATAGCGGGAATGTCTAGCAATGAGCAGTTCTTC. Protein sequence: CASSPRIAGMSSNEQFF.

This clone was observed a few times. The chain combines TRBV29-1 with TRBJ1-1; TRBD1 matches at 10 bases. Trimming took 5 bases from V and 5 from J; bases not matched to a gene: 8. Germline V CDR1 and CDR2: SQVTM, ANQGSEA. The length of the CDR3 is 14 residues. CDR3 nucleotide sequence: TGCAGCGTTAGCCGGACAGGGGGTCGAACTGAAGCTTTCTTT. Protein sequence: CSVSRTGGRTEAFF.

V and J are TRBV11-1 and TRBJ1-2; a weak D match, TRBD1 (6 bases). The CDR3 is 12 amino acids. The ends were cut back, 4 bases at V and 7 bases at J, with 10 bases in the middle. Germline V gene lookup returns CDR1 SGHAT and CDR2 FQDESV (reference sequence). CDR3 residues: CASSSRQAGYTF. The CDR3 DNA sequence: TGTGCCAGCAGCTCTAGACAGGCTGGCTACACCTTC.

Points on this clone: Additional DNA sequences in this sample encode the identical CDR3. This chain connects TRBV18 to TRBJ2-1; TRBD1 is a possible D gene (5 bases). Trimming shortened V by 2 bases and J by 3 bases, and 5 bases separated the two germline ends. Germline V gene lookup returns CDR1 KGHSH and CDR2 LQKENI. This CDR3 has 13 amino acids. The CDR3 sequence: CASSPTGYNEQFF. CDR3 nucleotides: TGTGCCAGCTCACCAACAGGCTACAATGAGCAGTTCTTC.

This clone was seen a few times. CDR3 residues: CSVDLGTGKAFF. DNA of the CDR3: TGCAGCGTTGATTTGGGGACAGGGAAGGCTTTCTTT. The chain employs TRBV29-1 and TRBJ1-1, with 9 bases lining up with TRBD1. From germline, CDR1 is SQVTM and CDR2 ANQGSEA. The V and J ends lost 3 bases and 11 bases, in that order; junction bases with no gene match: 7. CDR3 length equals 12 residues.

This clone was counted only a few times. The rearrangement links TRBV14 to TRBJ1-4; 10 bases are a match to TRBD1. From germline, CDR1 is SGHDN and CDR2 FVKESK. The junction had 7 bases not matched to a gene; V was cut back by 4 bases and J by 8 bases. The CDR3 runs to 15 residues. The CDR3 is CASSPRTGGREKLFF. For the CDR3, the DNA is TGTGCCAGCAGCCCACGGACAGGGGGACGAGAAAAACTGTTTTTT. The variable domain in full, completed from reference TRBV14 and TRBJ1-4, reads EAGVTQFPSHSVIEKGQTVTLRCDPISGHDNLYWYRRVMGKEIKFLLHFVKESKQDESGMPNNRFLAERTGGTYSTLKVQPAELEDSGVYFCASSPRTGGREKLFFGSGTQLSVL.

This clone was detected a few times. The chain joins TRBV2 to TRBJ1-1, with unresolved D. This CDR3 spans 12 amino acids. Trimming shortened V by 2 bases and J by 4 bases, and 5 bases separated the two germline ends. Germline V gives CDR1 SNHLY, CDR2 FYNNEI. The CDR3 DNA is TGTGCCAGCAGTGAAACTACCACTGAAGCTTTCTTT. It codes for CASSETTTEAFF. Drawing the rest from reference TRBV2 and TRBJ1-1, the complete variable domain is EPEVTQTPSHQVTQMGQEVILRCVPISNHLYFYWYRQILGQKVEFLVSFYNNEISEKSEIFDDQFSVERPDGSNFTLKIRSTKLEDSAMYFCASSETTTEAFFGQGTRLTVV.

This chain joins TRBV18 and TRBJ1-2, with 8 bases matching TRBD1. The CDR3 has 15 residues. Per the germline V gene, CDR1 is KGHSH and CDR2 is LQKENI. Unmatched junction bases numbered 9, after V lost 5 bases and J lost 4 bases. Here the CDR3 DNA reads TGTGCCAGCTCATCCGGACAGGGTGGTAGCTATGGCTACACCTTC. Amino acid sequence: CASSSGQGGSYGYTF.

The rearrangement uses TRBV4-2 and TRBJ1-1; TRBD1 matches at 7 bases. CDR3 length: 19 amino acids. Germline CDR1 is LGHNA and CDR2 is YNFKEQ. V shed 4 bases, J shed 6 bases, and the junction held 23 bases outside the gene matches. Here the CDR3 reads CASSLGSRRRQGVGAEAFF. The CDR3 DNA reads TGTGCCAGCAGCCTCGGGTCAAGGAGAAGACAGGGTGTAGGCGCTGAAGCTTTCTTT.

This clone has a handful of counts. The V and J genes are TRBV18 and TRBJ2-3, with 7 positions matching TRBD1. The length of the CDR3 is 15 residues. V lost 5 bases and J lost 0; bases outside the gene matches: 5. The germline gives CDR1 KGHSH, CDR2 LQKENI. The CDR3 spells CASSVGTASTDTQYF. The CDR3 DNA sequence: TGTGCCAGCTCAGTCGGGACAGCGAGCACAGATACGCAGTATTTT. Supplemented by reference TRBV18 and TRBJ2-3, the full variable domain reads NAGVMQNPRHLVRRRGQEARLRCSPMKGHSHVYWYRQLPEEGLKFMVYLQKENIIDESGMPKERFSAEFPKEGPSILRIQQVVRGDSAAYFCASSVGTASTDTQYFGPGTRLTVL.

This clone was picked up a small number of times. The chain recombines TRBV15 with TRBJ2-7; possibly TRBD2 for D (5 bases). The V end lost 4 bases, the J end lost 5 bases, and 15 bases lay between the germline ends. Germline values: CDR1 LNHNV, CDR2 YYDKDF (reference sequence). CDR3 size: 14 residues. In nucleotides, the CDR3 is TGTGCCACCAGCACGCGGGTAATGGAGGACGAGCAGTACTTC. Translated, it gives CATSTRVMEDEQYF.

The chain recombines TRBV18 with TRBJ2-7; 14 nucleotides line up with TRBD2. Germline CDR1 is KGHSH and CDR2 is LQKENI. CDR3 length: 14 residues. With 6 bases clipped from V and 7 bases from J, the junction kept 5 bases outside the gene matches. For the CDR3, the DNA is TGTGCCAGCTCTGGGACTAGCGGGAGTTTTGAGCAGTACTTC. Its protein is CASSGTSGSFEQYF.

The V call is TRBV7-9, the J call TRBJ1-5; TRBD1 matches 8 bases. Germline V lookup: CDR1 SEHNR, CDR2 FQNEAQ (reference sequence). V lost 4 bases, J lost 7 bases, and 12 bases stayed unmatched. The CDR3 is made up of 16 amino acids. CDR3 protein: CASSSPEDRGDQPQHF. The CDR3 DNA follows: TGTGCCAGCAGCTCACCTGAAGACAGGGGAGACCAGCCCCAGCATTTT. Full variable domain (missing parts from reference TRBV7-9 and TRBJ1-5): DTGVSQNPRHKITKRGQNVTFRCDPISEHNRLYWYRQTLGQGPEFLTYFQNEAQLEKSRLLSDRFSAERPKGSFSTLEIQRTEQGDSAMYLCASSSPEDRGDQPQHFGDGTRLSIL.

The chain combines TRBV4-2 with TRBJ2-5, with D possibly being TRBD1 (5 bases). The length of the CDR3 is 14 residues. Germline V gene lookup returns CDR1 LGHNA and CDR2 YNFKEQ. Trimming removed 4 bases at V and 3 bases at J, with 12 bases between. CDR3 protein: CASSPRQPEETQYF. CDR3 bases: TGTGCCAGCAGCCCGCGACAGCCTGAAGAGACCCAGTACTTC.

The chain has TRBV10-3 and TRBJ1-2; D is uncertain. CDR1 is ENHRY, CDR2 SYGVKD, per germline. V was pared by 0 bases and J by 1 base, with 9 bases between. This CDR3 region has 15 residues. The CDR3 region is CAISESTLNNYGYTF. The CDR3 nucleotides read TGTGCCATCAGTGAGTCGACACTGAATAACTATGGCTACACCTTC.

The chain has TRBV29-1 and TRBJ2-5, with 16 positions matching TRBD2. The ends lost 5 bases at V and 7 bases at J; junction bases unmatched: 13. Germline CDR1 reads SQVTM; CDR2 reads ANQGSEA. The CDR3 contains 17 residues. The CDR3 sequence is CSVRGLAGGRSKATQYF. Written as DNA, the CDR3 is TGCAGCGTTAGGGGACTAGCGGGAGGGAGATCCAAGGCGACCCAGTACTTC.

V is TRBV28 and J is TRBJ2-3, with 9 nucleotides matching TRBD1. V dropped 5 bases and J dropped 6; count of bases not matched to a gene: 9. In germline, CDR1 is MDHEN, CDR2 SYDVKM. The CDR3 extends over 15 amino acids. The CDR3 region has the DNA TGTGCCAGCAGTAGTGAGACAGGGGGAACCGATACGCAGTATTTT. It yields the protein CASSSETGGTDTQYF.

The J gene is TRBJ2-1, the V gene TRBV7-9, with 9 bases lining up with TRBD2. CDR1 and CDR2 (germline): SEHNR, FQNEAQ (reference sequence). The CDR3 runs 16 residues. The trim removed 6 bases at V and 1 base at J, leaving 7 bases unmatched. The CDR3 DNA is TGTGCCAGCAGACTTATAGCGGGAGAATCCTACAATGAGCAGTTCTTC. Encoded protein: CASRLIAGESYNEQFF.

In DNA, the CDR3 is TGTGCCTGGGACTTGCGGTATGGCTACACCTTC. Amino acids: CAWDLRYGYTF. V is TRBV30 and J is TRBJ1-2; D not resolved. The CDR3 contains 11 residues. Germline V lookup: CDR1 GTSNPN, CDR2 SVGIG (reference sequence). The V end lost 5 bases, the J end lost 5 bases, and 9 bases lay between the germline ends. Based on the CDR3 plus reference TRBV30 and TRBJ1-2, the full variable domain is SQTIHQWPATLVQPVGSPLSLECTVEGTSNPNLYWYRQAAGRGLQLLFYSVGIGQISSEVPQNLSASRPQDRQFILSSKKLLLSDSGFYLCAWDLRYGYTFGSGTRLTVV.

This clone has only a few counts. The chain combines TRBV2 with TRBJ2-5; unclear D gene. The CDR3 runs to 11 residues. The V gene's germline CDR1 is SNHLY and CDR2 FYNNEI. V shed 7 bases and J shed 1 base, with 4 bases lying between them. DNA of the CDR3: TGTGCCAGCACCTCCCAAGAGACCCAGTACTTC. Its translation is CASTSQETQYF.

This clone was seen more than once but under ten times. The V gene is TRBV7-2, the J gene TRBJ2-5; D might be TRBD2 (6 bases). V gave up 1 base and J gave up 5 bases, with 14 bases separating them. The CDR3 is 15 amino acids. The germline V gene encodes CDR1 SGHTA and CDR2 FQGNSA. CDR3 in amino acids: CASSLGLGTPETQYF. Here the CDR3 DNA reads TGTGCCAGCAGCTTAGGTCTAGGGACTCCCGAGACCCAGTACTTC.

V gene TRBV6-6 combines with J gene TRBJ2-5; D is possibly TRBD2 (5 bases). Trimming removed 5 bases from V and 5 bases from J, with 21 bases in between. CDR1 is MNHNY and CDR2 is SVGAGI in the germline V gene (reference sequence). This CDR3 is built from 16 residues. In DNA, the CDR3 is TGTGCCAGCAGTAGAGGAGGTCGGGGATTCGCGGAGACCCAGTACTTC. Translated, it gives CASSRGGRGFAETQYF.

The rearrangement links TRBV29-1 to TRBJ1-1; no reliable D call. V was pared by 1 base and J by 11 bases, with 11 bases between. CDR1 is SQVTM and CDR2 is ANQGSEA in the germline V gene. This CDR3 is 11 amino acids long. The CDR3 sequence is CSVEAGHGAFF. The CDR3, as DNA: TGCAGCGTTGAAGCAGGCCATGGGGCTTTCTTT.